Below, 26 T cell receptor beta chains from the same sample are listed, as sequenced in a study of blood T cell repertoires in COVID-19. Method: immunoSEQ multiplex PCR; TCRdb's copy keeps in-frame clones and lacks some. The sample yields 150,000 or so clones, more than 75% seen once. The sequencing input was peripheral blood. These receptors were collected from a human donor with acute or convalescent COVID-19. The donor label of this sample is uncertain.

The chain joins TRBV19 to TRBJ1-2; 9 bases fit TRBD1. Per germline, CDR1 LNHDA and CDR2 SQIVND (reference sequence). This CDR3 spans 14 amino acids. V was clipped by 5 bases and J by 10 bases; unmatched bases: 11. Written as DNA, the CDR3 is TGTGCCAGTAGTGGCGCAGAGACAGGGGGTTCCTACACCTTC. It translates to CASSGAETGGSYTF.

In its sample, this clone was seen once. The V gene is TRBV5-1, the J gene TRBJ1-3; maybe TRBD1 (5 bases). This CDR3 is 16 amino acids long. Deletions cut 0 bases from V and 0 bases from J, with 10 bases between. Germline loops: CDR1 SGHRS, CDR2 YFSETQ. The CDR3 sequence is CASSLGGGNSGNTIYF. CDR3 DNA sequence: TGCGCCAGCAGCTTGGGGGGCGGCAACTCTGGAAACACCATATATTTT.

The chain is built from TRBV2 and TRBJ2-3; 11 nucleotides agree with TRBD2. CDR1 is SNHLY and CDR2 is FYNNEI in the germline V gene. Trimming at V came to 5 bases and at J to 10 bases, leaving 5 bases not matched to a gene. This CDR3 region has 13 residues. CDR3 sequence reads: CASSTSGGNAQYF. The CDR3 DNA sequence: TGTGCCAGCAGTACTAGCGGGGGTAATGCGCAGTATTTT.

This sequence joins TRBV30 and TRBJ1-5; D is possibly TRBD1 (5 bases). The germline V gene encodes CDR1 GTSNPN and CDR2 SVGIG (reference sequence). V lost 3 bases to trimming and J lost 6 bases, with 15 bases between them. CDR3 size: 14 residues. CDR3 DNA: TGTGCCTGGAGCATAACGGGGGTGGGTCAGCCCCAGCATTTT. This translates into CAWSITGVGQPQHF.

This sequence joins TRBV30 and TRBJ1-1, with a possible D match to TRBD1 (6 bases). The CDR3 loop spans 10 amino acids. The V gene's germline CDR1 is GTSNPN and CDR2 SVGIG (reference sequence). The DNA for the CDR3 is TGTCAGGGGAGGGACACTGAAGCTTTCTTT. Amino acid sequence: CQGRDTEAFF.

The chain combines TRBV5-4 with TRBJ2-1; no clear D gene. Per germline, CDR1 SGHNT and CDR2 YYREEE (reference sequence). V lost 2 bases and J lost 9, with 6 bases in between. This CDR3 comprises 11 residues. In nucleotides, the CDR3 is TGTGCCAGCAGCTTCTCGGTTGAGCAGTTCTTC. Amino acids: CASSFSVEQFF.

This clone has only a few counts. V and J are TRBV5-1 and TRBJ1-4; the D is unclear. CDR1 is SGHRS, CDR2 YFSETQ, per germline. The CDR3 runs 15 residues. V gave up 4 bases and J gave up 6 bases, with 16 bases separating them. CDR3 protein: CASSREGTYYEKLFF. CDR3 coding DNA: TGCGCCAGCAGCCGTGAGGGTACTTACTATGAAAAACTGTTTTTT. Looking up the rest from reference TRBV5-1 and TRBJ1-4 gives the full variable domain: KAGVTQTPRYLIKTRGQQVTLSCSPISGHRSVSWYQQTPGQGLQFLFEYFSETQRNKGNFPGRFSGRQFSNSRSEMNVSTLELGDSALYLCASSREGTYYEKLFFGSGTQLSVL.

The V gene is TRBV5-5, the J gene TRBJ1-2, with TRBD1 matching over 7 bases. The CDR3 is 15 residues long. The V gene end was trimmed by 0 bases and the J gene end by 2 bases; junction bases not matched to a gene: 4. CDR1 is SGHKS, CDR2 YYEKEE, per germline (reference sequence). The CDR3 nucleotides are TGTGCCAGCAGCTTGGGCGGACAGGACAACTATGGCTACACCTTC. It translates to CASSLGGQDNYGYTF.

This clone was counted between two and nine times. The chain carries TRBV4-1 and TRBJ2-2; no clear D gene. Germline V gene sequence: CDR1 MGHRA, CDR2 YSYEKL. The CDR3 is made up of 16 amino acids. The V end was cut by 0 bases, the J end by 0 bases, with 8 bases between. The DNA for the CDR3 is TGCGCCAGCAGCCAAGAAATGGCAGCGAACACCGGGGAGCTGTTTTTT. This gives the protein CASSQEMAANTGELFF.

The chain has TRBV6-1 and TRBJ1-4; tentatively, D is TRBD1 (5 bases). Trimming removed 2 bases from V and 7 bases from J, with 11 bases in between. Germline CDR1 and CDR2: MNHNS and SASEGT. There are 14 residues in the CDR3. CDR3 coding DNA: TGTGCCAGCAGTGAACGGGGGAGGGGTGAAAAACTGTTTTTT. It codes for CASSERGRGEKLFF.

The V and J genes are TRBV13 and TRBJ1-6; TRBD1 aligns across 8 bases. The junction had 16 bases not matched to a gene; V was cut back by 5 bases and J by 13 bases. This CDR3 contains 16 residues. Germline CDR1 and CDR2: PRHDT and FYEKMQ (reference sequence). The CDR3: CASSPAFGQGLNPLHF. DNA of the CDR3: TGTGCCAGCAGCCCAGCATTTGGACAGGGCCTGAATCCCCTCCACTTT.

V is TRBV6-6 and J is TRBJ2-1; D might be TRBD2 (6 bases). Germline loops: CDR1 MNHNY, CDR2 SVGAGI (reference sequence). The CDR3 runs to 15 residues. The ends were cut back, 0 bases at V and 7 bases at J, with 13 bases in the middle. In nucleotides, the CDR3 is TGTGCCAGCAGTTACTCCCCGGGGACTTATAATGAGCAGTTCTTC. It specifies CASSYSPGTYNEQFF.

This clone was observed once. V and J are TRBV5-1 and TRBJ1-2; maybe TRBD1 (6 bases). The CDR3 is 17 amino acids. Germline-derived CDR1 and CDR2 are SGHRS and YFSETQ. V was cut by 1 base and J by 8 bases, with 24 bases left in between. The CDR3 sequence: CASSLSPAGATTMGYTF. The CDR3 DNA is TGCGCCAGCAGCTTGTCTCCTGCGGGGGCCACTACTATGGGCTACACCTTC.

The chain employs TRBV15 and TRBJ1-1; possible D gene TRBD1, 5 bases. In germline, CDR1 is LNHNV, CDR2 YYDKDF (reference sequence). V lost 0 bases and J lost 6, with 11 bases in between. The CDR3 has 14 residues. The CDR3 loop is CATSRELQGPEAFF. CDR3 nucleotide sequence: TGTGCCACCAGCAGAGAACTCCAGGGCCCTGAAGCTTTCTTT.

The V call is TRBV2, the J call TRBJ2-7, with D possibly matching TRBD2 (6 bases). Germline values: CDR1 SNHLY, CDR2 FYNNEI. The V end was cut by 7 bases, the J end by 9 bases, with 16 bases between. This CDR3 comprises 12 residues. CDR3 protein: CASTGPGTGQYF. In DNA, the CDR3 is TGTGCCAGCACCGGACCGGGGACTGGGCAGTACTTC.

This clone was detected only once. This chain links TRBV9 with TRBJ2-2; D possibly corresponds to TRBD1 (6 bases). V lost 0 bases and J lost 5, with 11 bases in between. Germline V gene data show CDR1 as SGDLS and CDR2 as YYNGEE. The length of the CDR3 is 15 residues. DNA of the CDR3: TGTGCCAGCAGCGTAGGGGGGCGCTGGACCGGGGAGCTGTTTTTT. Its protein is CASSVGGRWTGELFF.

The CDR3 DNA is TGTGCCAGCAGCCCCTCCTCAGCGTTGGGCAATCAGCCCCAGCATTTT. Protein sequence: CASSPSSALGNQPQHF. The V and J genes are TRBV7-8 and TRBJ1-5; D remains unclear. V shed 5 bases and J shed 2 bases, with 16 bases lying between them. Germline CDR1 reads SGHVS; CDR2 reads FQNEAQ. The CDR3 is 16 residues long.

The chain employs TRBV3-1 (or the pseudogene TRBV3-2) and TRBJ1-1, with D perhaps matching TRBD1 (6 bases). The ends were cut back, 3 bases at V and 4 bases at J, with 12 bases in the middle. The CDR3 contains 14 residues. Germline CDR1 reads LGHDT; CDR2 reads YNNKEL (reference sequence). The CDR3 nucleotides are TGTGCCAGCAGCCATTCTACAGGGAGCACTGAAGCTTTCTTT. Its translation is CASSHSTGSTEAFF.

The V and J genes are TRBV18 and TRBJ1-4; D not certain. The CDR3 has 16 amino acids. Trimming shortened V by 3 bases and J by 4 bases, and 15 bases separated the two germline ends. Germline values: CDR1 KGHSH, CDR2 LQKENI. The CDR3 here is CASSPMIGGINEKLFF. The CDR3 bases are TGTGCCAGCTCACCCATGATTGGCGGGATTAATGAAAAACTGTTTTTT.

The V gene is TRBV3-1 (or the pseudogene TRBV3-2), the J gene TRBJ2-1; perhaps TRBD2 as D (5 bases). CDR1 is LGHDT, CDR2 YNNKEL, per germline (reference sequence). The CDR3 contains 16 residues. V lost 0 bases, J lost 8 bases, and 17 bases lay in between. The CDR3 DNA sequence: TGTGCCAGCAGCCAAGATCACTCCAGGAGGAGCGATGAGCAGTTCTTC. This encodes CASSQDHSRRSDEQFF.

The rearrangement joins TRBV2 to TRBJ2-2; D ambiguous. This CDR3 has 14 amino acids. Germline lookup yields CDR1 SNHLY and CDR2 FYNNEI. Trimming pared 3 bases from V and 4 bases from J, leaving 9 bases between. The CDR3, as DNA: TGTGCCAGCAGTGACTTACAGAGCACCGGGGAGCTGTTTTTT. Its protein product is CASSDLQSTGELFF.

The chain links TRBV18 to TRBJ1-2; D remains unclear. Germline lookup yields CDR1 KGHSH and CDR2 LQKENI. The CDR3 extends over 14 amino acids. V was shortened by 0 bases and J by 4 bases, with 9 bases between the two germline ends. This CDR3 is CASSPPSGTYGYTF. Here the CDR3 DNA reads TGTGCCAGCTCACCACCCTCGGGAACCTATGGCTACACCTTC.

This clone appeared once. V and J are TRBV18 and TRBJ2-1; D possibly corresponds to TRBD1 (6 bases). V lost 8 bases, J lost 3 bases, and 14 bases lay in between. The CDR3 loop spans 14 amino acids. Per germline, CDR1 KGHSH and CDR2 LQKENI. The CDR3: CASLRTDSYNEQFF. DNA for the CDR3: TGTGCCAGCCTCCGGACGGACAGCTACAATGAGCAGTTCTTC.

Regarding this clone: The same CDR3 arises from other DNA sequences in this sample as well. The V call is TRBV29-1, the J call TRBJ1-2; TRBD1 agrees at 7 bases. Trimming removed 1 base from V and 4 bases from J; junction bases left unmatched: 3. The germline CDR1 and CDR2 sequences are SQVTM and ANQGSEA. The CDR3 spans 13 residues. This chain's CDR3 is CSVEGGTVYGYTF. In DNA form, the CDR3 reads TGCAGCGTTGAAGGAGGGACAGTCTATGGCTACACCTTC.

The DNA for the CDR3 is TGTGCCAGTAGTAGAGACGTCGCCTTTACAGGGATTGGAAACACCATATATTTT. Translated: CASSRDVAFTGIGNTIYF. The chain combines TRBV19 with TRBJ1-3, with D perhaps matching TRBD1 (6 bases). The CDR3 length is 18 residues. Germline values: CDR1 LNHDA, CDR2 SQIVND (reference sequence). V was pared by 4 bases and J by 3 bases, with 22 bases between.

The chain combines TRBV27 with TRBJ1-2; TRBD1 matches at 7 bases. Germline V gene data show CDR1 as MNHEY and CDR2 as SMNVEV (reference sequence). CDR3 length: 15 residues. V dropped 5 bases and J dropped 2; count of bases not matched to a gene: 8. CDR3 coding DNA: TGTGCCAGCAGTCTCAGACAGGGAATCAACTATGGCTACACCTTC. Protein product: CASSLRQGINYGYTF.